The rows below give T cell receptor beta chains drawn from one sample of a study of ipilimumab plus nivolumab after autologous stem cell transplantation. Libraries were prepared by immunoSEQ multiplex PCR; TCRdb keeps only in-frame clonotypes and omits some of them. Of about 17,000 clones listed, 70% to 80% were seen once; the top ten hold roughly 10%. Here the sequenced sample was PBMCs, taken in a trial of ipilimumab plus nivolumab as post-transplant consolidation. The receptor set was obtained from a male donor with diffuse large B-cell lymphoma. Both conserved end residues are part of each CDR3. The D gene is left open where the match is weak. Only part of the rows carry a size: once, few, many, or a class if the clone is expanded.

length,J,D,V,size,DNA,CDR3
16,TRBJ1-6,-,TRBV4-1,-,TGCGCCAGCAGCCAAGGAATAAGGAGGGCTGATTCACCCCTCCACTTT,CASSQGIRRADSPLHF
16,TRBJ2-5,-,TRBV5-6,-,TGTGCCAGCAGTAGTCACACCTACCGATACCAAGAGACCCAGTACTTC,CASSSHTYRYQETQYF
15,TRBJ1-2,-,TRBV7-9,-,TGTGCCAGCAGCTTTCCCGGACACCTACGTTATGGCTACACCTTC,CASSFPGHLRYGYTF
15,TRBJ2-3,TRBD2,TRBV29-1,-,TGCAGCGTTGAAGTCGGAGCGGGGGCCACAGATACGCAGTATTTT,CSVEVGAGATDTQYF
11,TRBJ2-3,-,TRBV2,-,TGTGCCAGCAGTGAAGGGCCGCCACGGTATTTT,CASSEGPPRYF
14,TRBJ2-1,TRBD2,TRBV7-3,-,TGTGCCAGCAGCCCGGGGGGGCCGGAGGATGAGCAGTTCTTC,CASSPGGPEDEQFF
13,TRBJ1-4,-,TRBV7-2,-,TGTGCCAGCAGCTTTTCTCCAAGCGAAAAACTGTTTTTT,CASSFSPSEKLFF
16,TRBJ2-7,TRBD2,TRBV7-6,-,TGTGCCAGCAGCCCCCGGAGTAGCGGGGGGGCCTACGAGCAGTACTTC,CASSPRSSGGAYEQYF
16,TRBJ2-2,TRBD1,TRBV5-1,once,TGCGCCAGCAGCTCGTCAGGGGGATCGAACACCGGGGAGCTGTTTTTT,CASSSSGGSNTGELFF
17,TRBJ1-4,-,TRBV19,-,TGTGCCAGTAGTATTACTGGTTCAAGCTTAGAAAATGAAAAACTGTTTTTT,CASSITGSSLENEKLFF
15,TRBJ2-3,TRBD2,TRBV5-1,-,TGCGCCAGCAGCCGAACGACTAGCGGGGTGGACACGCAGTATTTT,CASSRTTSGVDTQYF
17,TRBJ1-6,TRBD1,TRBV10-2,-,TGCGCCAGCAGTGAGTCACAGGGGTCGAAGTGGAATTCACCCCTCCACTTT,CASSESQGSKWNSPLHF
15,TRBJ1-1,-,TRBV5-1,-,TGCGCCAGCAGCTTGCTTACGCCGGGGAACACTGAAGCTTTCTTT,CASSLLTPGNTEAFF
14,TRBJ2-4,-,TRBV2,once,TGTGCCAGCAGTGAGGAGGGCGACAAAAACATTCAGTACTTC,CASSEEGDKNIQYF
13,TRBJ1-5,-,TRBV7-2,-,TGTGCCAGCAGCTTACGGGGGGCACAGCCCCAGCATTTT,CASSLRGAQPQHF
14,TRBJ2-1,-,TRBV18,-,TGTGCCAGCTCACCAATATCACAGGGTTTTGAGCAGTTCTTC,CASSPISQGFEQFF
15,TRBJ1-2,-,TRBV6-1,-,TGTGCCAGCAGTGGCCCCAGGGTCCACGGCTATGGCTACACCTTC,CASSGPRVHGYGYTF
13,TRBJ2-5,-,TRBV19,-,TGTGCCAGTAGCGAGGGGTTCAGAGAGACCCAGTACTTC,CASSEGFRETQYF
13,TRBJ1-1,-,TRBV6-5,-,TGTGCCAGCAGAAAACCCGGCTGGGCTGAAGCTTTCTTT,CASRKPGWAEAFF
14,TRBJ1-2,-,TRBV5-6,few,TGTGCCAGCAGCTTCCAAGGGGGTTTAGGTGGCTACACCTTC,CASSFQGGLGGYTF
15,TRBJ2-7,TRBD2,TRBV19,-,TGTGCCAGTAGTGCGGGGGGCGGTCCTTCCTACGAGCAGTACTTC,CASSAGGGPSYEQYF
13,TRBJ2-7,TRBD1,TRBV9,-,TGTGCCAGCAGCGAACAGGGGGCGGGGGAGCAGTACTTC,CASSEQGAGEQYF
16,TRBJ2-2,-,TRBV19,few,TGTGCCAGTAACAACCGGCCAGGGAGAGGGGGCGGGGAGCTGTTTTTT,CASNNRPGRGGGELFF
15,TRBJ1-1,TRBD1,TRBV18,-,TGTGCCAGCTCACCACTGAGCCAGGGGGATGGTGAAGCTTTCTTT,CASSPLSQGDGEAFF
14,TRBJ1-4,-,TRBV7-8,-,TGTGCCAGCAGCTTAGCTATACAGCCTGAAAAACTGTTTTTT,CASSLAIQPEKLFF
13,TRBJ1-2,-,TRBV4-1,-,TGCGCCAGCAGCTCCGGGGGGGCAGGTGGCTACACCTTC,CASSSGGAGGYTF
14,TRBJ2-5,-,TRBV7-9,-,TGTGCCAGCGGTAGGGAGTCGTACCAAGAGACCCAGTACTTC,CASGRESYQETQYF
16,TRBJ1-6,TRBD1,TRBV7-6,-,TGTGCCAGCAGCTTAGAATGGCGACAGGGCTATTCACCCCTCCACTTT,CASSLEWRQGYSPLHF
13,TRBJ1-2,-,TRBV6-5,-,TGTGCCAGCAGTTTCGATCGTGATTATGGCTACACCTTC,CASSFDRDYGYTF
15,TRBJ2-1,-,TRBV27,-,TGTGCCAGCACCCAGGGGTACCGCTCCTACAATGAGCAGTTCTTC,CASTQGYRSYNEQFF
21,TRBJ2-5,-,TRBV7-3,-,-,CARECASSLELYREYQETQYF
19,TRBJ1-6,TRBD1,TRBV28,-,TGTGCCAGCAGTTTACAACGGGACAGGGGCGGTTCCTATAATTCACCCCTCCACTTT,CASSLQRDRGGSYNSPLHF
18,TRBJ1-5,-,TRBV5-6,-,TGTGCCAGCAGCTTGTGGGGTATGGGGGGAGGTGGGAATCAGCCCCAGCATTTT,CASSLWGMGGGGNQPQHF
14,TRBJ2-3,-,TRBV7-2,-,TGTGCCAGCAGCCTTCTAGAGATTTCGGGTACGCAGTATTTT,CASSLLEISGTQYF
14,TRBJ1-2,-,TRBV7-6,-,TGTGCCAGCAGCTTGACCCAGGGAGTCGCTGGCTACACCTTC,CASSLTQGVAGYTF